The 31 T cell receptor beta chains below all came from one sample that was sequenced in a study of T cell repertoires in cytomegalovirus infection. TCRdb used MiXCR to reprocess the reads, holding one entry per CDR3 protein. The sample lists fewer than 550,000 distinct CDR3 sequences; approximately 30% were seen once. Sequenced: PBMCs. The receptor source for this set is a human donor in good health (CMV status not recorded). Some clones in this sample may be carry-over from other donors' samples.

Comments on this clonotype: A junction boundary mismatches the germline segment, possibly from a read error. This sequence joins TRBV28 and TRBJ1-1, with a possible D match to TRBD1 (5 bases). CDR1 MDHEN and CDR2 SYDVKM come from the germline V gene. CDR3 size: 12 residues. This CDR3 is CASSDSDTESFF. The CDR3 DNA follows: TGTGCCAGCAGCGACAGTGATACTGAATCTTTCTTT.

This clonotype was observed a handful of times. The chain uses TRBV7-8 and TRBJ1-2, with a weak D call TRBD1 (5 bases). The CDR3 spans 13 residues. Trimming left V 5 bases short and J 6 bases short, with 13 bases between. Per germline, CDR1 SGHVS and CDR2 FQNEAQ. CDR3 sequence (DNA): TGTGCCAGCAGCGGACGGGGCAGGAATGGCTACACCTTC. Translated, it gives CASSGRGRNGYTF.

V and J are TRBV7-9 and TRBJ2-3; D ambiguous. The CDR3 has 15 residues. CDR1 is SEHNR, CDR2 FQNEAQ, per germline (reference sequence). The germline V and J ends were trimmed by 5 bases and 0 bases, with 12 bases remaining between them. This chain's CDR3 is CASSPTDGSTDTQYF. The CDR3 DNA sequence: TGTGCCAGCAGCCCTACGGACGGTAGCACAGATACGCAGTATTTT.

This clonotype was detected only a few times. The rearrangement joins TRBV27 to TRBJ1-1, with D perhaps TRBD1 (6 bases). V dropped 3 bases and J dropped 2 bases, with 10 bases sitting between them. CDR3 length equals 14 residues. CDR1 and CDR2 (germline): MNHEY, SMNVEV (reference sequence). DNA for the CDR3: TGTGCCAGCAGTTTTCAGGGGATCAACACTGAAGCTTTCTTT. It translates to CASSFQGINTEAFF.

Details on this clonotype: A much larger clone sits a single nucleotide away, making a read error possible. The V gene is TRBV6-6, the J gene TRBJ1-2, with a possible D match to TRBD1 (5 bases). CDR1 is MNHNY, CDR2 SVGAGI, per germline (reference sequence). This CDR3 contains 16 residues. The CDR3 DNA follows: TGTGACAGCAGTTACTCGCACGGGGCTGTAGACTATGGCTACACCTTC. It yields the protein CDSSYSHGAVDYGYTF.

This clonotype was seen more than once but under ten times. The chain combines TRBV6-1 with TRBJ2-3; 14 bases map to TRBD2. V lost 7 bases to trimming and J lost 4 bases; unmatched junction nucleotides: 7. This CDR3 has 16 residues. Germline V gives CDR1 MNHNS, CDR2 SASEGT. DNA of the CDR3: TGTGCCAGCAAGACTAGCGGGGGGGCCTTCGCAGATACGCAGTATTTT. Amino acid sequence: CASKTSGGAFADTQYF.

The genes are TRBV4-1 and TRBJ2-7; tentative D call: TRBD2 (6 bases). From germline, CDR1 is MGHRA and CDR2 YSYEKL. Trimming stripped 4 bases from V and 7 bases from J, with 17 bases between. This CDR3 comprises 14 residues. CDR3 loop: CASSPIPGSWEQYF. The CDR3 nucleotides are TGCGCCAGCAGCCCCATACCCGGGAGCTGGGAGCAGTACTTC.

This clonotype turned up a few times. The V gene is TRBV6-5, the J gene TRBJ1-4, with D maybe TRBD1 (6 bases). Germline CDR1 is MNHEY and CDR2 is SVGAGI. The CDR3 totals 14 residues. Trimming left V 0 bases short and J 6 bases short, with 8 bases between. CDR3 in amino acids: CASSYSRGDEKLFF. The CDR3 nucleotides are TGTGCCAGCAGTTACTCGAGGGGGGATGAAAAACTGTTTTTT.

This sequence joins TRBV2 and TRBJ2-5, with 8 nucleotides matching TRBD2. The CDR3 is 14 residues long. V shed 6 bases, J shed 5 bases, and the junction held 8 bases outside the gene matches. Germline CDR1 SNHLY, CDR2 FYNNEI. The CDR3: CASSSDGGAETQYF. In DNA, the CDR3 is TGTGCCAGCAGCTCAGACGGGGGGGCCGAGACCCAGTACTTC.

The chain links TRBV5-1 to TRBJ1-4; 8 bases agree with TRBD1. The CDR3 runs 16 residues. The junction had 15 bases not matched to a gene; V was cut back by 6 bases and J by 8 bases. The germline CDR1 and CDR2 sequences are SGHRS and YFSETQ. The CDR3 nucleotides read TGCGCCAGCACCCGGTGGGGAACCGACAGGGGAGAAAAACTGTTTTTT. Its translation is CASTRWGTDRGEKLFF.

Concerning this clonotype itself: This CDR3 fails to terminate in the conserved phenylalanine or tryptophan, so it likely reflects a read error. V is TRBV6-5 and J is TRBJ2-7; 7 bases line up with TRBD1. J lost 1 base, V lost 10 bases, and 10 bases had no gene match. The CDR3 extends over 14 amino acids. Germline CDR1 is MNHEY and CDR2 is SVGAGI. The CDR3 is CATRRGQGSYEQYC. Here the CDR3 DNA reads TGTGCCACGCGAAGGGGGCAGGGGTCCTACGAGCAGTACTGC.

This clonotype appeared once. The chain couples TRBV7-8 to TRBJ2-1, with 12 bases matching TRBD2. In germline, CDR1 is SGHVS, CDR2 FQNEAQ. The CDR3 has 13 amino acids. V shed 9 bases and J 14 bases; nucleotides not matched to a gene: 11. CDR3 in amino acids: CARRLAGDKEKFF. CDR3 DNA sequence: TGTGCCAGAAGACTAGCGGGAGACAAGGAGAAGTTCTTC. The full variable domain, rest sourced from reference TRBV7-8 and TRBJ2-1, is GAGVSQSPRYKVAKRGQDVALRCDPISGHVSLFWYQQALGQGPEFLTYFQNEAQLDKSGLPSDRFFAERPEGSVSTLKIQRTQQEDSAVYLCARRLAGDKEKFFGPGTRLTVL.

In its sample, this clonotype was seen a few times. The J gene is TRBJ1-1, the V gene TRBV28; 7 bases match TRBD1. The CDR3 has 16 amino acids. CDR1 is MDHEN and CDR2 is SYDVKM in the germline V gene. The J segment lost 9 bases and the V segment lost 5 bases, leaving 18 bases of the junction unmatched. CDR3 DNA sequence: TGTGCCAGCAGTGGGCCGGGGACAGCGAATAGAGGAAAAGCTTTCTTT. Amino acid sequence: CASSGPGTANRGKAFF. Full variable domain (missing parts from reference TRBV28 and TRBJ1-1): DVKVTQSSRYLVKRTGEKVFLECVQDMDHENMFWYRQDPGLGLRLIYFSYDVKMKEKGDIPEGYSVSREKKERFSLILESASTNQTSMYLCASSGPGTANRGKAFFGQGTRLTVV.

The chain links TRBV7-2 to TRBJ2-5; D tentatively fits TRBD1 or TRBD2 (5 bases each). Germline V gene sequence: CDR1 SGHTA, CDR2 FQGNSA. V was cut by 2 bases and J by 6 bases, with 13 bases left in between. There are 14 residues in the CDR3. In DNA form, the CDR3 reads TGTGCCAGCAGCTTATCAGGGAGCGGAAAGACCCAGTACTTC. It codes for CASSLSGSGKTQYF.

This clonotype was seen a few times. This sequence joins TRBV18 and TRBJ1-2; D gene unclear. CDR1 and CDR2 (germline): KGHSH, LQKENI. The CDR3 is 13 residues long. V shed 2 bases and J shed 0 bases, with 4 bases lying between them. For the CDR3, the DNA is TGTGCCAGCTCACCAACATCTAACTATGGCTACACCTTC. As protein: CASSPTSNYGYTF.

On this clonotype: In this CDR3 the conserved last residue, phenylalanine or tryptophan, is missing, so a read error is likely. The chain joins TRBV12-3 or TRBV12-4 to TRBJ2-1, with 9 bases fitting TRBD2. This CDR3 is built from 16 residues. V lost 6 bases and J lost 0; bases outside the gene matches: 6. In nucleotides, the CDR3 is TGTGCCAGCAGGCTAGCGGGGCAAAGCTCCTACAATGAGCAGTTCTTA. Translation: CASRLAGQSSYNEQFL.

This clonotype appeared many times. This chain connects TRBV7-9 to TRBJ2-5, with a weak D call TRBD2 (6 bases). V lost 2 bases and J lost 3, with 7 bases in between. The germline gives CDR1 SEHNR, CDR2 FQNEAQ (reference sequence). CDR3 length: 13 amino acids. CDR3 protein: CASSLLAEETQYF. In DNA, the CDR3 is TGTGCCAGCAGCTTATTAGCGGAAGAGACCCAGTACTTC.

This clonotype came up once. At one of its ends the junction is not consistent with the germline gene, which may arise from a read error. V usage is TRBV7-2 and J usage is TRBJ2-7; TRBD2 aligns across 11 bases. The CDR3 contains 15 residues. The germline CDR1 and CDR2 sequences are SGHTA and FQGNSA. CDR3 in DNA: TGTGCCAGCAGCTTATCCCTAGCGGGGGGAGTCGAGCATCACTTC. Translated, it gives CASSLSLAGGVEHHF.

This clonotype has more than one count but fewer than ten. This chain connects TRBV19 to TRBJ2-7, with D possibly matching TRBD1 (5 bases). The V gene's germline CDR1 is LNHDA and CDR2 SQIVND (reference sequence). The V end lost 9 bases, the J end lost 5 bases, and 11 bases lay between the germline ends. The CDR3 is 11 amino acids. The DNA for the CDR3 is TGTGCCAGCAGGGTTGCGGACGAGCAGTACTTC. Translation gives CASRVADEQYF.

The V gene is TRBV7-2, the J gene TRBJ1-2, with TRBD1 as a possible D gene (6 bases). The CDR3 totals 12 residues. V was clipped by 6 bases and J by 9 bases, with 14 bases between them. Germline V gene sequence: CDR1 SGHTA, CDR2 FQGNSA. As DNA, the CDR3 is TGTGCCAGCAGTCCACAGGGTAATCGCTACACCTTC. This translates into CASSPQGNRYTF.

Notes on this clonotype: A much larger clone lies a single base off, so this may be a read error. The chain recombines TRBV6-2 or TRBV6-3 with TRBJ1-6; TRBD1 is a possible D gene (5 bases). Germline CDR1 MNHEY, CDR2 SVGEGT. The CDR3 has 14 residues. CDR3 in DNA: TGTGCCAGCACTGGGATTGGGGACCATTCACCCCTCCCCTTT. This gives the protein CASTGIGDHSPLPF.

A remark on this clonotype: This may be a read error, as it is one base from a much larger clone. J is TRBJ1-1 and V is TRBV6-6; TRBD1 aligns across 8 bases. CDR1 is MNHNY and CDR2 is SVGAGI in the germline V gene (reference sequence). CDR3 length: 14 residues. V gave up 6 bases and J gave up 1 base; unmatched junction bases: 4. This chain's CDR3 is CASRPGTGNTEAFF. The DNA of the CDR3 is TGTGCCAGCAGACCCGGGACAGGGAACACTGAAGCTTTCTTT.

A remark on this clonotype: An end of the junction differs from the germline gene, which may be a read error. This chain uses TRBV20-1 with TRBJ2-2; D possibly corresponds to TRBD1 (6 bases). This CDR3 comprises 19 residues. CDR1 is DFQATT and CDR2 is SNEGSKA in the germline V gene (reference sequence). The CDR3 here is CSARGGGGKITLNPGELFF. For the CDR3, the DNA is TGCAGTGCTAGAGGTGGGGGCGGAAAAATAACCCTGAACCCCGGGGAGCTGTTTTTT.

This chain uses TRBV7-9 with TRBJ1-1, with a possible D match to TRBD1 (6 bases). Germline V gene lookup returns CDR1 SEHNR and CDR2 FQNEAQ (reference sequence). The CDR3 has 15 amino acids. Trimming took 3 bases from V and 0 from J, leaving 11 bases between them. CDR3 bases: TGTGCCAGCAGCTTCCCAGGGGACCTGAACACTGAAGCTTTCTTT. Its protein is CASSFPGDLNTEAFF.

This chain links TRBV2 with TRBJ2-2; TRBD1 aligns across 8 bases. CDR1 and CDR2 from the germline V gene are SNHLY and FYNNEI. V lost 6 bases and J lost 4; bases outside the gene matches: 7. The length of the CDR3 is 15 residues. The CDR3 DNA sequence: TGTGCCAGCAGGACTGGACAGGGTGGCACCGGGGAGCTGTTTTTT. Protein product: CASRTGQGGTGELFF.

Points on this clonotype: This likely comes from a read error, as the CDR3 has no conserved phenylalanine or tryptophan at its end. DNA of the CDR3: TGTGCCAGCAGCAGAGAGCCCTTAGCGGGGCTGGATGAGCAGTTCTGC. Translating gives CASSREPLAGLDEQFC. The gene calls are TRBV7-6 and TRBJ2-1, with TRBD2 matching over 8 bases. The CDR3 runs to 16 residues. J lost 8 bases, V lost 5 bases, and 14 bases had no gene match. Germline lookup yields CDR1 SGHVS and CDR2 FNYEAQ.

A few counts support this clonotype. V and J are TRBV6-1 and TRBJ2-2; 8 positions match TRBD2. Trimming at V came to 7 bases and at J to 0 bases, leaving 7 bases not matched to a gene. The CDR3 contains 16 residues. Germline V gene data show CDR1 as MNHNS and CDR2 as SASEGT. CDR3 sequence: CASTVGSGANTGELFF. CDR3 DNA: TGTGCCAGCACCGTAGGTAGCGGGGCGAACACCGGGGAGCTGTTTTTT.

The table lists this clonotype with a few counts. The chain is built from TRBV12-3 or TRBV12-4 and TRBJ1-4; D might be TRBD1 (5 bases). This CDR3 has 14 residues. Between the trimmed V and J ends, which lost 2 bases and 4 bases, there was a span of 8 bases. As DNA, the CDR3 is TGTGCCAGCAGTTTAAAGGGACTTAATGAAAAACTGTTTTTT. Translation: CASSLKGLNEKLFF.

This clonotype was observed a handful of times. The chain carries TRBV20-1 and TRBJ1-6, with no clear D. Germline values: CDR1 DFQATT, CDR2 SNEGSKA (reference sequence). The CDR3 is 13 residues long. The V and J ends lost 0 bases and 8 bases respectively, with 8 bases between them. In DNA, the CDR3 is TGCAGTGCTAGAGATCCGGCCGATTCACCCCTCCACTTT. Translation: CSARDPADSPLHF.

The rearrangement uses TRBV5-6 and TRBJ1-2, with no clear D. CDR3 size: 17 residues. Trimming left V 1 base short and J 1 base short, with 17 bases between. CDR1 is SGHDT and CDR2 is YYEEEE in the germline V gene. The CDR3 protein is CASSLTSLAANNYGYTF. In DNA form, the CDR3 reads TGTGCCAGCAGCTTGACCTCCTTGGCGGCCAATAACTATGGCTACACCTTC.

CDR3 protein: CASSQGPWNGYTF. Written as DNA, the CDR3 is TGCGCCAGCAGCCAAGGACCATGGAATGGCTACACCTTC. J is TRBJ1-2 and V is TRBV4-1, with unresolved D. In germline, CDR1 is MGHRA, CDR2 YSYEKL. The V and J ends lost 1 base and 6 bases respectively, with 9 bases between them. The CDR3 has 13 amino acids.